A single sample gave rise to the 5 T cell receptor beta chains below, sequenced in a study of human T cells and chemical hapten exposure. Documented time point: patch test 1, 2 weeks after DPC sensitization. Treatment of the sample: therapeutic diphenylcyclopropenone sensitization with weekly scalp DPC. One entry per CDR3 protein results from TCRdb running MiXCR on the RACE reads. The table has a few hundred thousand distinct CDR3 sequences, more than 4.5% seen once. This sample comprised whole blood, obtained in connection with sensitization to the hapten diphenylcyclopropenone (DPC). The receptors originated from a woman in her fifties or sixties with alopecia areata. Some clones in this sample may be carry-over from other donors' samples.

This clonotype was found many times. This chain joins TRBV20-1 and TRBJ2-1; D might be TRBD1 or TRBD2, each matching 5 bases. The CDR3 length is 11 residues. CDR1 DFQATT and CDR2 SNEGSKA come from the germline V gene (reference sequence). Trimming pared 3 bases from V and 12 bases from J, leaving 12 bases between. As DNA, the CDR3 is TGCAGTGCTAGCGGGGAGAGGGGGCAGTTCTTC. Protein sequence: CSASGERGQFF.

This clonotype came up many times. V and J are TRBV4-1 and TRBJ1-5; TRBD1 might be the D (6 bases). Germline CDR1 and CDR2: MGHRA and YSYEKL. The CDR3 spans 15 residues. Between the trimmed V and J ends, which lost 0 bases and 1 base, there was a span of 7 bases. CDR3 loop: CASSQDTGSNQPQHF. The CDR3 region has the DNA TGCGCCAGCAGCCAAGATACAGGGAGCAATCAGCCCCAGCATTTT.

This clonotype was observed a few times. The gene calls are TRBV29-1 and TRBJ2-5; D gene uncertain. The germline V and J ends were trimmed by 1 base and 5 bases, with 8 bases remaining between them. This CDR3 spans 12 amino acids. Germline assignment: CDR1 SQVTM and CDR2 ANQGSEA. CDR3 amino acids: CSVEGKRETQYF. The CDR3 nucleotides are TGCAGCGTTGAAGGGAAGAGGGAGACCCAGTACTTC.

This clonotype was found many times. This chain joins TRBV6-5 and TRBJ1-1; 9 bases are a match to TRBD1. The CDR3 has 14 residues. Germline V lookup: CDR1 MNHEY, CDR2 SVGAGI. Trimming took 2 bases from V and 3 from J; bases not matched to a gene: 1. The CDR3 loop reads CASSYRQGDTEAFF. CDR3 DNA: TGTGCCAGCAGTTACCGACAGGGGGACACTGAAGCTTTCTTT.

The chain carries TRBV12-3 or TRBV12-4 and TRBJ2-3, with D unclear. This CDR3 spans 13 amino acids. V shed 6 bases and J shed 6 bases, with 13 bases lying between them. CDR3 sequence: CASRYDSADTQYF. In DNA form, the CDR3 reads TGTGCCAGCAGATATGACTCGGCGGATACGCAGTATTTT.